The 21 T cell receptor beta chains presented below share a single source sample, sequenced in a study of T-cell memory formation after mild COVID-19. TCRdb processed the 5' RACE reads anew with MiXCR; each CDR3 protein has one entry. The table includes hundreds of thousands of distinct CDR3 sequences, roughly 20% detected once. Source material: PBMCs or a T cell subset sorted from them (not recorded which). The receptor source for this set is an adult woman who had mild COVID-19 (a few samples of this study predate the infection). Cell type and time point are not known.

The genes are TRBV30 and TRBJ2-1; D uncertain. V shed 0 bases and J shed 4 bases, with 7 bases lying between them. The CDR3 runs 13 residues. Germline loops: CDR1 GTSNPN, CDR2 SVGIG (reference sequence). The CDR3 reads CAWSVEWYNEQFF. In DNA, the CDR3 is TGTGCCTGGAGTGTAGAGTGGTACAATGAGCAGTTCTTC.

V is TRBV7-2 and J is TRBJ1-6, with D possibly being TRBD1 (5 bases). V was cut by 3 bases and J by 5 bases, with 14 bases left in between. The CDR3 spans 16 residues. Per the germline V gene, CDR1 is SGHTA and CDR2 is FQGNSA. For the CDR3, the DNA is TGTGCCAGCAGCTTCACCGGGACTCGAGATAATTCACCCCTCCACTTT. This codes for CASSFTGTRDNSPLHF.

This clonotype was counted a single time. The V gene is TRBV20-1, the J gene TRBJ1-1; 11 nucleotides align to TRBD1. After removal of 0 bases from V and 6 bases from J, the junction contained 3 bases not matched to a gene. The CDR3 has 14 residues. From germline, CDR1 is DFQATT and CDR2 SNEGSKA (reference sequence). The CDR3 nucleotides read TGCAGTGCTAGAGAGTTGGGACAGGGGGCTGAAGCTTTCTTT. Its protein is CSARELGQGAEAFF.

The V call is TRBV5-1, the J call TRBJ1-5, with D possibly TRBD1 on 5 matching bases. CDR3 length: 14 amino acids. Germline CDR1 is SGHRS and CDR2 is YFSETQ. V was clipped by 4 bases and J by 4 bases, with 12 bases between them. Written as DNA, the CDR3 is TGCGCCAGCAGCGCGGGGACGGGGAATCAGCCCCAGCATTTT. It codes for CASSAGTGNQPQHF. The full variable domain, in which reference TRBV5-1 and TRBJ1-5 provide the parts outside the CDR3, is KAGVTQTPRYLIKTRGQQVTLSCSPISGHRSVSWYQQTPGQGLQFLFEYFSETQRNKGNFPGRFSGRQFSNSRSEMNVSTLELGDSALYLCASSAGTGNQPQHFGDGTRLSIL.

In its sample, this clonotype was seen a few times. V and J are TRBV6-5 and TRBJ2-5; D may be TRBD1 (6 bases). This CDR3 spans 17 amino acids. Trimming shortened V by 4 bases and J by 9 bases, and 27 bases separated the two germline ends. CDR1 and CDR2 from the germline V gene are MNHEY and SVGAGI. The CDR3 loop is CASSLGIEGGFQDSQYF. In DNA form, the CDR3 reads TGTGCCAGCAGTTTGGGGATCGAAGGGGGTTTCCAAGATTCCCAGTACTTC.

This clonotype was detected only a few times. The CDR3 nucleotides read TGTGCCACCAGCGGAGGACTAGCGGGACGGCATGAGCAGTTCTTC. Residues: CATSGGLAGRHEQFF. This chain connects TRBV15 to TRBJ2-1; 12 bases match TRBD2. The J segment lost 8 bases and the V segment lost 5 bases, leaving 7 bases of the junction unmatched. CDR1 is LNHNV, CDR2 YYDKDF, per germline (reference sequence). CDR3 size: 15 residues.

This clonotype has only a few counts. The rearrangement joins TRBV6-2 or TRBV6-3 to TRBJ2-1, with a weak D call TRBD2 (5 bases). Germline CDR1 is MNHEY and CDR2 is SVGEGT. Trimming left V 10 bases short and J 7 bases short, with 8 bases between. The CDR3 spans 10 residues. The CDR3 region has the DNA TGTGCCAATGGGAGAAATGAGCAGTTCTTC. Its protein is CANGRNEQFF.

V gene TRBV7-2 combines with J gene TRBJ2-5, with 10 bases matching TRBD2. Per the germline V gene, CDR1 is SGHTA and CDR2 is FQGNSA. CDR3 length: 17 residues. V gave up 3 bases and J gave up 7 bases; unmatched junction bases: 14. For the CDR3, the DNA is TGTGCCAGCAGCTTGAGTTGGGCTAGCGGGAGAGGTGGGACCCAGTACTTC. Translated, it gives CASSLSWASGRGGTQYF. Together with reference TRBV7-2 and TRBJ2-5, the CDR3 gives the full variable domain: GAGVSQSPSNKVTEKGKDVELRCDPISGHTALYWYRQSLGQGLEFLIYFQGNSAPDKSGLPSDRFSAERTGGSVSTLTIQRTQQEDSAVYLCASSLSWASGRGGTQYFGPGTRLLVL.

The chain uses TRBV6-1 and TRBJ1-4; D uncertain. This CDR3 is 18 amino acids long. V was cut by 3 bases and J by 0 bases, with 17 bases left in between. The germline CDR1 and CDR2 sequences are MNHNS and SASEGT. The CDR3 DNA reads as TGTGCCAGCAGTGACTATTTCAAGAACAGAGCAACTAATGAAAAACTGTTTTTT. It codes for CASSDYFKNRATNEKLFF.

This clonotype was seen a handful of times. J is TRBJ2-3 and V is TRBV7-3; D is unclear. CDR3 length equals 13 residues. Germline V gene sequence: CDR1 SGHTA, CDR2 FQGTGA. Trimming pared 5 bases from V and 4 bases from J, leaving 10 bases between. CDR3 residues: CASSLLTSDTQYF. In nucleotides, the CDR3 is TGTGCCAGCAGCCTGCTTACGTCAGATACGCAGTATTTT.

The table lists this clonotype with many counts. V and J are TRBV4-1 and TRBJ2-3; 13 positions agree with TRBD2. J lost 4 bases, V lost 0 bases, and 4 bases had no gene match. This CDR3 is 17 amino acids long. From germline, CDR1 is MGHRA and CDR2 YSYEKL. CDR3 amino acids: CASSQERTSGGSDTQYF. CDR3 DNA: TGCGCCAGCAGCCAAGAGAGGACTAGCGGGGGTTCAGATACGCAGTATTTT.

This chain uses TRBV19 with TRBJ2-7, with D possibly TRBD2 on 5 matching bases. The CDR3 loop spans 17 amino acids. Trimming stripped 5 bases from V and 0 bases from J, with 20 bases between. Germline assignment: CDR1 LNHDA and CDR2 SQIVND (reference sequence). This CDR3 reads CASSVASLALSSYEQYF. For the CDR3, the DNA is TGTGCCAGTAGTGTAGCCTCCCTAGCTCTGAGCTCCTACGAGCAGTACTTC.

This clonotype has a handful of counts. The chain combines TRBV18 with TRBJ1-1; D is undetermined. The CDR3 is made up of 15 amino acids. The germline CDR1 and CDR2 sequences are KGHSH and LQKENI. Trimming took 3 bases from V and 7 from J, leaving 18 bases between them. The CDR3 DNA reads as TGTGCCAGCTCACCCGGCGGCCTCGTACCAATTGAAGCTTTCTTT. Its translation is CASSPGGLVPIEAFF.

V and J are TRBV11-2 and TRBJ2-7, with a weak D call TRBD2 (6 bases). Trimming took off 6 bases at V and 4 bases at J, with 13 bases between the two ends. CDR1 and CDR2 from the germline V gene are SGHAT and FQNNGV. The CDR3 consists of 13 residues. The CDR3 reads CASSYNGGYEQYF. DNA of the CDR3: TGTGCCAGCAGTTACAATGGGGGGTACGAGCAGTACTTC. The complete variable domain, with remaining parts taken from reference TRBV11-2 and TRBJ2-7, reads EAGVAQSPRYKIIEKRQSVAFWCNPISGHATLYWYQQILGQGPKLLIQFQNNGVVDDSQLPKDRFSAERLKGVDSTLKIQPAKLEDSAVYLCASSYNGGYEQYFGPGTRLTVT.

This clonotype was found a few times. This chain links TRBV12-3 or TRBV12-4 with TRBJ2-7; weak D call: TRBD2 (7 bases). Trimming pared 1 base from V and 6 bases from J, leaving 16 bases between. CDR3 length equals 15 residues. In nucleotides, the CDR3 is TGTGCCAGCAGTTTAGGCGGGGGCTGGTCGACCGAGCAGTACTTC. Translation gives CASSLGGGWSTEQYF.

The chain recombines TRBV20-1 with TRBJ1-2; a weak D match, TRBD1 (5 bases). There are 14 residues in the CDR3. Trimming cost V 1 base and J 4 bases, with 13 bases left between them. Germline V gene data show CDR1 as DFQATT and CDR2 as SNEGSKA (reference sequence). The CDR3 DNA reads TGCAGTGCTAGAGTAGGGCAGGGTAGCTATGGCTACACCTTC. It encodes CSARVGQGSYGYTF.

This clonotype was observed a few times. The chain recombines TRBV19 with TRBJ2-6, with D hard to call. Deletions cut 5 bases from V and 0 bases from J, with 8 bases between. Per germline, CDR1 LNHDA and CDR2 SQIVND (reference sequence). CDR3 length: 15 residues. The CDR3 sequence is CASSPQNSGANVLTF. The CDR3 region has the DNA TGTGCCAGTAGTCCGCAGAACTCTGGGGCCAACGTCCTGACTTTC.

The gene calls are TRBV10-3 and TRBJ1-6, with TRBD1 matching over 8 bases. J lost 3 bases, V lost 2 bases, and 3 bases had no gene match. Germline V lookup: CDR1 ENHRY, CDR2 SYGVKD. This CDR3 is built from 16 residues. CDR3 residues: CAISEDRGIYNSPLHF. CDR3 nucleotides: TGTGCCATCAGTGAGGACAGGGGTATCTATAATTCACCCCTCCACTTT.

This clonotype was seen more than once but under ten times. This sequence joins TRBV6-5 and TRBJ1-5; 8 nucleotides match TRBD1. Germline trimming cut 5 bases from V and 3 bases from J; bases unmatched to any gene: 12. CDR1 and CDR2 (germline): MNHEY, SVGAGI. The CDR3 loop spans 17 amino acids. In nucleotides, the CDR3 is TGTGCCAGCAGTCCAGACAGGGGAGGGATATCCAATCAGCCCCAGCATTTT. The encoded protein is CASSPDRGGISNQPQHF.

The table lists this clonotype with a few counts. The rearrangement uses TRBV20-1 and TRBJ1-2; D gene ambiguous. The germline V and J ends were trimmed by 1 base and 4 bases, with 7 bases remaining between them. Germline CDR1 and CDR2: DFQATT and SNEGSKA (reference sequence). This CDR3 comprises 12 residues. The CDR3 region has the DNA TGCAGTGCTAGAGCCCCGGCCTATGGCTACACCTTC. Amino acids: CSARAPAYGYTF.

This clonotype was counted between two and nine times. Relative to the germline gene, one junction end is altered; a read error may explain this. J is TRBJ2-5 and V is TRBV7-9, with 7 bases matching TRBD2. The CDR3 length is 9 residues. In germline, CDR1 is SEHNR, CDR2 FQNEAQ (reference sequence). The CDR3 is CASSLGGSF. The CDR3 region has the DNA TGTGCCAGCAGCTTGGGGGGGTCCTTC.